These T cell receptor beta chains were read from a single sample in a study of T cell repertoires in cytomegalovirus infection. The antigens for these receptors are not known. MiXCR, run by TCRdb on the reads, gives a single entry per CDR3 protein. The sample has roughly 730,000 distinct CDR3 sequences; 33% are singletons. Material: cultured PBMCs, obtained from culture after CMV antigen stimulation. These receptors were taken from a human donor in good health (CMV status not recorded). Some clones in this sample may be carry-over from other donors' samples. CDR3s include the opening cysteine and the closing phenylalanine or tryptophan. The D gene is left open where the match is weak. Some rows mark clone size as missing; the rest say once, few, many or name a class of expanded clone.

size | J | D | V | DNA | CDR3
few | TRBJ2-4 | TRBD2 | TRBV12-3/TRBV12-4 | TGTGCCAGCAGTCCCGCGGGAGTATCGAACATTCAGTACTTC | CASSPAGVSNIQYF
. | TRBJ2-1 | . | TRBV15 | TGTGCCACCAGCAGAGGTACGGGGGTGACTAGCTCCTACAATGAGCAGTTCTTC | CATSRGTGVTSSYNEQFF
. | TRBJ2-5 | TRBD2 | TRBV7-8 | TGTGCCAGCAGCTTAGAGAGCGGGGGGTCCTTATGGACGACACAAGAGACCCAGTACTTC | CASSLESGGSLWTTQETQYF
. | TRBJ2-7 | TRBD2 | TRBV6-8 | TGTGCCAGCAGTTACCGGACTAGCGGGCACGAGCAGTACTTC | CASSYRTSGHEQYF
. | TRBJ2-3 | . | TRBV11-2 | TGTGCCAGCAGCCGACGTGCGGGCCGCCGGGGCACAGATACGCAGTATTTT | CASSRRAGRRGTDTQYF
many | TRBJ2-7 | . | TRBV6-1 | TGTGCCAGCAGTACAGGGCTTGCAACCTACGAGCAGTACTTC | CASSTGLATYEQYF
few | TRBJ2-1 | . | TRBV10-3 | TGTGCCATCAGTGATGGAGGGTTGGTGGTCAATGAGCAGTTCTTC | CAISDGGLVVNEQFF
. | TRBJ1-6 | . | TRBV7-2 | TGTGCCAGCAGCGAGAGGACCAGTTCACCCCTCCACTTT | CASSERTSSPLHF
few | TRBJ1-2 | . | TRBV7-8 | TGTGCCAGCAGCTTAGCCTGGGCAGCCACCAACTATGGCTACACCTTC | CASSLAWAATNYGYTF
. | TRBJ2-3 | TRBD1 | TRBV4-1 | TGCGCCAGCAGAGACAGGGGAGGAACAGATACGCAGTATTTT | CASRDRGGTDTQYF
few | TRBJ1-5 | TRBD1 | TRBV19 | TGTGCCAGTAGTATAGATCGATTTGCCTTGGGACAGTGGGTCCGGCCCCAGCATTTT | CASSIDRFALGQWVRPQHF
few | TRBJ1-1 | TRBD1 | TRBV7-9 | TGTGCCAGCAGCTTAGGTGGGACAGTTAACACTGAAGCTTTCTTT | CASSLGGTVNTEAFF
. | TRBJ2-3 | . | TRBV27 | TGTGCCAGCAGCGTCCGGGACCGAGCGGGTGATACGCAGTATTTT | CASSVRDRAGDTQYF
. | TRBJ1-1 | TRBD1 | TRBV4-1 | TGCGCCAGCAGCCAAGCCACAGGGGACACTGAAGCTTTCTTT | CASSQATGDTEAFF
. | TRBJ2-2 | . | TRBV7-9 | TGTGCCAGCAGCTACTATACCATCGGGGAGCTGTTTTTT | CASSYYTIGELFF
few | TRBJ1-2 | . | TRBV27 | TGTGCCAGCAGTTTACACCCGTGGGGCTACACCTTC | CASSLHPWGYTF
few | TRBJ1-1 | TRBD1 | TRBV12-5 | TGTGCTAGTGGTTTGCAGACAGGGGCCGGCACTGAAGCTTTCTTT | CASGLQTGAGTEAFF
few | TRBJ1-6 | . | TRBV19 | TGTGCCAGTAGTACTACAGGGTTTAATTCACCCCTCCACTTT | CASSTTGFNSPLHF
. | TRBJ2-2 | . | TRBV2 | TGTGCCAGCCTCGGACGGGGGAACACCGGGGAGCTGTTTTTT | CASLGRGNTGELFF
few | TRBJ1-6 | . | TRBV7-4 | TGTGCCAGCAGCTTAGTTAATAGGGCCAATTCACCCCTCCACTTT | CASSLVNRANSPLHF
. | TRBJ1-2 | . | TRBV6-5 | TGTGCCAGCAGTTACGCGGTAGAGCTCTATGGCTACACCTTC | CASSYAVELYGYTF
few | TRBJ2-5 | TRBD1 | TRBV28 | TGTGCCACCGAGACAGGGGGGGAGACCCAGTACTTC | CATETGGETQYF
. | TRBJ1-6 | . | TRBV10-3 | TGTGCCACCAGGGCTGACTTCCGATTTTTTCCCCTCCACTTT | CATRADFRFFPLHF
few | TRBJ2-1 | TRBD2 | TRBV5-4 | TGTGCCAGCAGCCCAAGACTAGCTAGGGACTCCTACAATGAGCAGTTCTTC | CASSPRLARDSYNEQFF
few | TRBJ2-7 | TRBD2 | TRBV11-2 | TGTGCCAGCAGCTTAGATTTTAGCCTAGCGGGTAACAACGAGCAGTACTTC | CASSLDFSLAGNNEQYF
. | TRBJ1-1 | . | TRBV12-3/TRBV12-4 | TGTGCCAGCAGTTTATTAGGGCCGGTGAACACTGAAGCTTTCTTT | CASSLLGPVNTEAFF
. | TRBJ1-5 | TRBD1 | TRBV20-1 | TGCAGTGCTAGAGATAGGAGGGGGCATCAGCCCCAGCATTTT | CSARDRRGHQPQHF
few | TRBJ2-1 | . | TRBV7-2 | TGTGCCAGCAGCCGTTATGGGAGAGGGGCCTACAATGAGCAGTTCTTC | CASSRYGRGAYNEQFF
. | TRBJ2-3 | . | TRBV6-8 | TGTGCCAGTGCGTCCCGTTATAGCACAGATACGCAGTATTTT | CASASRYSTDTQYF
. | TRBJ1-5 | . | TRBV12-3/TRBV12-4 | TGTGCCAGCACTAGGGGAAATAGCAATCAGCCCCAGCATTTT | CASTRGNSNQPQHF
few | TRBJ2-5 | . | TRBV11-2 | TGTGCCAGCAGCCGCGGGAACCAAGAGACCCAGTACTTC | CASSRGNQETQYF
. | TRBJ1-2 | . | TRBV19 | TGTGCCAGTAGTATCGGCGGCCTATGGGGCTACACCTTC | CASSIGGLWGYTF
. | TRBJ1-1 | . | TRBV6-1 | TGTGCCATTAGGAGGGGGATGAACACTGAAGCTTTCTTT | CAIRRGMNTEAFF
many | TRBJ2-7 | . | TRBV7-2 | TGTGCCAGCAGCTTGCTTCCCCCAGGGGACCTCTCCTACGAGCAGTACTTC | CASSLLPPGDLSYEQYF
. | TRBJ2-5 | . | TRBV2 | TGTGCCAGCATCGACGATCCGAGGACGGAGACCCAGTACTTC | CASIDDPRTETQYF
few | TRBJ1-3 | . | TRBV7-6 | TGTGCCAGCAGCGTAGCACCTTCTGGAAACACCATATATTTT | CASSVAPSGNTIYF
few | TRBJ1-6 | TRBD1 | TRBV5-4 | TGTGCCAGCAGCTTCGGGACAGCAGGCTCCTATAATTCACCCCTCCACTTT | CASSFGTAGSYNSPLHF
many | TRBJ1-4 | TRBD1 | TRBV7-6 | TGTGCCAGCAGCTTAAGGGGACAGAATGAAAAACTGTTTTTT | CASSLRGQNEKLFF
few | TRBJ2-5 | . | TRBV4-3 | TGCGCCAGCAGCCAAGGACCCGGACGGACACAAGAGACCCAGTACTTC | CASSQGPGRTQETQYF
. | TRBJ2-2 | . | TRBV19 | TGTGCCACCTCCACCCCGGGGGCAGGGGAGCTGTTTTTT | CATSTPGAGELFF
. | TRBJ2-5 | . | TRBV7-2 | TGTGCCAGCAGACTAGTGGAGACCCAGTACTTC | CASRLVETQYF
. | TRBJ2-3 | TRBD2 | TRBV19 | TGTGCCAGTAGTCGTGGCGGGAGGGCAAATACGCAGTATTTT | CASSRGGRANTQYF
. | TRBJ2-5 | . | TRBV7-2 | TGTGCCAGCAGCCCCCGGACGGTAGGGGGTGAGACCCAGTACTTC | CASSPRTVGGETQYF
. | TRBJ1-6 | TRBD1 | TRBV2 | TGTGCCAGCAGTGCGGGACAGGGCGCACCCCTCCACTTT | CASSAGQGAPLHF
few | TRBJ1-2 | . | TRBV6-1 | TGTGCCAGCAGTGATTGGGGCTATGGCTACACCTTC | CASSDWGYGYTF